Below, 22 T cell receptor beta chains from the same sample are listed, as sequenced in a study of pediatric ulcerative colitis. Repertoires were generated with immunoSEQ multiplex PCR, while TCRdb's copy carries only in-frame clones and drops some. The repertoire consists of approximately 40,000 clones, with 75% occurring once and the leading ten covering about 9.1%. During colonoscopy, one to two rectal pinch biopsies were collected. The sequenced sample consisted of gut tissue. The receptors derive from a boy aged 10-17 years with severe ulcerative colitis.

V gene TRBV7-2 combines with J gene TRBJ1-2, with D possibly matching TRBD1 (5 bases). V was shortened by 2 bases and J by 2 bases, with 12 bases between the two germline ends. CDR1 is SGHTA and CDR2 is FQGNSA in the germline V gene. CDR3 length: 15 residues. CDR3 protein: CASSLTGGWNYGYTF. In DNA form, the CDR3 reads TGTGCCAGCAGCTTAACAGGAGGGTGGAACTATGGCTACACCTTC.

The genes are TRBV27 and TRBJ2-1; D could derive from TRBD1 or TRBD2 (5 bases each). V shed 10 bases and J shed 6 bases, with 22 bases lying between them. The germline V gene has CDR1 MNHEY and CDR2 SMNVEV (reference sequence). This CDR3 contains 15 residues. CDR3 loop: CAIRPGPSSRNEQFF. CDR3 nucleotide sequence: TGTGCCATCCGTCCGGGACCCAGCTCGCGCAATGAGCAGTTCTTC.

The rearrangement joins TRBV4-1 to TRBJ2-1, with a tentative D call TRBD2 (7 bases). Germline CDR1 MGHRA, CDR2 YSYEKL. Trimming pared 4 bases from V and 5 bases from J, leaving 15 bases between. The CDR3 consists of 15 residues. CDR3 in amino acids: CASSLRGGDDNEQFF. CDR3 sequence (DNA): TGCGCCAGCAGCCTAAGGGGGGGGGACGACAATGAGCAGTTCTTC.

The chain combines TRBV7-3 with TRBJ2-3; perhaps TRBD2 as D (7 bases). Germline CDR1 SGHTA, CDR2 FQGTGA. The CDR3 spans 14 residues. The ends were cut back, 5 bases at V and 4 bases at J, with 13 bases in the middle. The CDR3 loop is CASSLGGPADTQYF. The CDR3 nucleotides read TGTGCCAGCAGCCTGGGGGGGCCAGCAGATACGCAGTATTTT.

V gene TRBV5-6 combines with J gene TRBJ1-1; D remains ambiguous. Germline CDR1 is SGHDT and CDR2 is YYEEEE. The V gene lost 3 bases and the J gene lost 1 base, with 7 bases spanning the gap. The length of the CDR3 is 13 residues. CDR3 nucleotides: TGTGCCAGCAGCTCCTTAGGGAACACTGAAGCTTTCTTT. Protein sequence: CASSSLGNTEAFF.

Worth noting for this clone: Other DNA variants within this sample encode the same CDR3. This sequence joins TRBV6-5 and TRBJ2-7; the D is unclear. The CDR3 has 11 amino acids. Trimming left V 2 bases short and J 10 bases short, with 9 bases between. Germline-derived CDR1 and CDR2 are MNHEY and SVGAGI. CDR3: CASSYSREQYF. CDR3 bases: TGTGCCAGCAGTTACAGTAGGGAACAGTACTTC.

By proportion, this clone is medium-sized (0.01 to 0.1%). This chain links TRBV27 with TRBJ2-7, with a tentative D call TRBD1 (6 bases). The CDR3 covers 13 residues. V was shortened by 8 bases and J by 0 bases, with 11 bases between the two germline ends. Per the germline V gene, CDR1 is MNHEY and CDR2 is SMNVEV (reference sequence). CDR3 coding DNA: TGTGCCAGCCGGGACACCAACTCCTACGAGCAGTACTTC. Translating it yields CASRDTNSYEQYF.

This clone showed up just a few times. The J gene is TRBJ2-1, the V gene TRBV6-1, with 7 bases lining up with TRBD1. The CDR3 has 13 amino acids. Germline values: CDR1 MNHNS, CDR2 SASEGT. With V trimmed by 11 bases and J by 4 bases, 8 bases remained unmatched. In DNA form, the CDR3 reads TGTGCCGGCCAGGGGGTGGGGTACAATGAGCAGTTCTTC. Amino acids: CAGQGVGYNEQFF.

The chain couples TRBV28 to TRBJ1-3, with 7 bases fitting TRBD1. Losses at the gene ends were 4 bases for V and 7 bases for J; bases not matched to a gene: 7. The CDR3 contains 14 residues. Germline lookup yields CDR1 MDHEN and CDR2 SYDVKM. The CDR3 protein is CASSSDREANTIYF. The CDR3, as DNA: TGTGCCAGCAGTTCCGACAGGGAAGCCAACACCATATATTTT.

This chain uses TRBV10-3 with TRBJ1-5; D call uncertain. The germline gives CDR1 ENHRY, CDR2 SYGVKD. Deletions cut 2 bases from V and 5 bases from J, with 7 bases between. CDR3 length equals 13 residues. The CDR3 sequence is CAISERRDQPQHF. CDR3 nucleotide sequence: TGTGCCATCAGTGAGCGGAGGGATCAGCCCCAGCATTTT.

The chain links TRBV5-8 to TRBJ1-5; D might be TRBD1 (6 bases). Germline CDR1 is SGHTS and CDR2 is YDEGEE. The CDR3 loop spans 14 amino acids. V lost 2 bases and J lost 1, with 7 bases in between. CDR3 DNA sequence: TGTGCCAGCAGCTTCAGGGGCAGCAATCAGCCCCAGCATTTT. Translating it yields CASSFRGSNQPQHF. Supplemented by reference TRBV5-8 and TRBJ1-5, the full variable domain reads EAGVTQSPTHLIKTRGQQATLRCSPISGHTSVYWYQQALGLGLQFLLWYDEGEERNRGNFPPRFSGRQFPNYSSELNVNALELEDSALYLCASSFRGSNQPQHFGDGTRLSIL.

This clone occurred a few times. The chain links TRBV10-3 to TRBJ1-2, with D uncertain. CDR1 is ENHRY, CDR2 SYGVKD, per germline. CDR3 size: 13 residues. Trimming removed 2 bases at V and 4 bases at J, with 8 bases between. The CDR3, as DNA: TGTGCCATCAGTGAGCTCATCAGCTATGGCTACACCTTC. Translating it yields CAISELISYGYTF.

The CDR3 sequence is CASRGGVHYNEQFF. For the CDR3, the DNA is TGTGCCAGCAGAGGCGGGGTTCACTACAATGAGCAGTTCTTC. The rearrangement joins TRBV4-2 to TRBJ2-1; perhaps TRBD2 as D (6 bases). V lost 6 bases and J lost 3, with 12 bases in between. The germline gives CDR1 LGHNA, CDR2 YNFKEQ. The CDR3 has 14 residues.

This clone has just a few counts. This chain links TRBV21-1 with TRBJ1-2. TRBV21-1 is deemed a pseudogene. The CDR3 is made up of 13 amino acids. CDR3 coding DNA: TGTGCCAGCAGCGAACGACTGGATTATGGCTACACCTTC. Translation: CASSERLDYGYTF.

The rearrangement uses TRBV6-1 and TRBJ2-5; D gene unclear. Trimming shortened V by 0 bases and J by 5 bases, and 13 bases separated the two germline ends. Germline-derived CDR1 and CDR2 are MNHNS and SASEGT. This CDR3 contains 15 residues. The CDR3 DNA sequence: TGTGCCAGCAGTGAAGCTGCGCTGACCCAGGAGACCCAGTACTTC. It specifies CASSEAALTQETQYF.

The chain links TRBV9 to TRBJ1-2, with D hard to call. Trimming cost V 1 base and J 1 base, with 11 bases left between them. CDR3 length: 15 residues. Germline values: CDR1 SGDLS, CDR2 YYNGEE. Here the CDR3 DNA reads TGTGCCAGCAGCGTAAGCGGCGGGAATAACTATGGCTACACCTTC. Translated, it gives CASSVSGGNNYGYTF. Full variable domain (remainder filled in from reference TRBV9 and TRBJ1-2): DSGVTQTPKHLITATGQRVTLRCSPRSGDLSVYWYQQSLDQGLQFLIQYYNGEERAKGNILERFSAQQFPDLHSELNLSSLELGDSALYFCASSVSGGNNYGYTFGSGTRLTVV.

This chain uses TRBV6-1 with TRBJ1-1, with D possibly TRBD1 on 5 matching bases. Trimming shortened V by 0 bases and J by 0 bases, and 8 bases separated the two germline ends. CDR1 is MNHNS and CDR2 is SASEGT in the germline V gene. This CDR3 has 15 residues. This CDR3 is CASSEARGLNTEAFF. CDR3 nucleotides: TGTGCCAGCAGTGAAGCGCGGGGACTGAACACTGAAGCTTTCTTT.

This chain connects TRBV28 to TRBJ1-1; TRBD1 might be the D (5 bases). Germline V gene data show CDR1 as MDHEN and CDR2 as SYDVKM. The CDR3 consists of 12 residues. V was trimmed by 5 bases and J by 9 bases, leaving 13 bases between them. The CDR3 loop reads CASSLQKGQAFF. The CDR3 nucleotides are TGTGCCAGCAGTCTTCAAAAGGGGCAAGCTTTCTTT.

This clone was found a few times. The CDR3 ends on some other residue instead of the conserved phenylalanine or tryptophan, so this is likely a read error. The chain combines TRBV6-5 with TRBJ1-6; no firm D call. V gave up 4 bases and J gave up 8 bases, with 15 bases separating them. CDR3 size: 15 residues. From germline, CDR1 is MNHEY and CDR2 SVGAGI. The CDR3 region has the DNA TGTGCCAGCAGTTTTTCCCGCTCGAGAGATTCACCCCTCCACCTT. Translated: CASSFSRSRDSPLHL.

This clone was picked up one time. The chain employs TRBV7-8 and TRBJ2-7; 9 nucleotides match TRBD1. The CDR3 extends over 14 amino acids. Losses at the gene ends were 3 bases for V and 3 bases for J; bases not matched to a gene: 3. The germline gives CDR1 SGHVS, CDR2 FQNEAQ. The CDR3 loop is CASSFRDRVYEQYF. The CDR3 coding sequence is TGTGCCAGCAGCTTCCGGGACAGGGTCTACGAGCAGTACTTC.

This rearrangement joins TRBV15 to TRBJ2-5, with a tentative D call TRBD2 (5 bases). Germline values: CDR1 LNHNV, CDR2 YYDKDF (reference sequence). V was shortened by 0 bases and J by 4 bases, with 12 bases between the two germline ends. This CDR3 comprises 15 residues. The CDR3 nucleotides are TGTGCCACCAGCAGAGATAGGCTTCGGGGAGAGACCCAGTACTTC. The encoded protein is CATSRDRLRGETQYF.

The CDR3 is CASSSGAGNQPQHF. CDR3 in DNA: TGTGCCAGCAGTAGCGGTGCCGGCAATCAGCCCCAGCATTTT. V gene TRBV6-5 combines with J gene TRBJ1-5; D gene uncertain. Germline CDR1 MNHEY, CDR2 SVGAGI. This CDR3 region has 14 residues. Trimming took 5 bases from V and 2 from J, leaving 10 bases between them.